This T cell receptor (beta chain) was sequenced for a study of blood T cell repertoires in COVID-19 (dated by TCRdb to 2020 to 2022). Turning to the overall study: Collaborator samples came from the United States, Italy and Spain and covered acute and convalescent phases of COVID-19. The samples were drawn from the first 160 participants of the ongoing ImmuneRACE study and from 950 to 1,500 subjects provided by 6 global collaborators. The material from the prospective study consisted of cDNA or gDNA derived from T cells, B-cell-depleted T cells, or PBMCs. The dataset comprised deeply sampled blood TCRbeta repertoires from subjects exposed to, actively infected with, or recovered from COVID-19. Sample metadata almost always included a de-identified subject ID, COVID-19 status, age in years and sex. HLA class I and class II types, where available, came from metadata supplied by the sample provider rather than from assay-based typing. The repertoires were released in a freely available public database intended as a resource for research on the immune response to SARS-CoV-2. Overall study outcomes, separate from this receptor: Clinical and demographic metadata were provided uncurated, with the amount varying by source and participant.

The CDR3 goes from the cysteine to the phenylalanine over 14 residues. Only the CDR3 part of the read is kept: 42 bases, read in frame from the first base. Germline trimming amounts to 1 base on V and 6 bases on J, with 2 as the count of junction bases outside the gene matches. The germline V gene supplies CDR1 SGHRS and CDR2 YFSETQ. Note on this clone: No cognate antigen has been identified for it. Per-base qualities were not stored, and no clone one base away is much larger.

TCRbeta CDR3 regions were amplified from genomic DNA by means of the immunoSEQ Assay, a bias-controlled multiplex PCR. As for how the authors treated the data: The number of nucleated cells in each sample was estimated by amplification of reference gene primers within the assay. To quantify the absolute abundance of each unique TCRbeta CDR3 rearrangement, sequence reads were collapsed and filtered. For each sample, productive Simpson clonality was calculated as the square root of Simpson's diversity index over productive rearrangements. The table was pulled from immuneACCESS by TCRdb, which kept in-frame rearrangements only. Such tables lose some clones; where checked, under half of the loss comes from unresolved V genes, and the rest has no known cause. The V and J calls and clone size come from that table; D and trimming were worked out from the DNA. For this sample there are approximately 93,000 clones; about 91% appear just once. Jointly, the top ten make up 0.47% of the sample.

The collaborating institutions used their own protocols to collect whole blood in K2EDTA tubes. For TCRbeta analysis, collaborator samples were shipped as frozen whole blood, as isolated PBMCs, or as DNA extracted from either sample type. The sequence derives from a man between 60 and 75 years old with acute or convalescent COVID-19. This receptor chain uses TRBV5-1 and TRBJ2-7; 12 middle bases align to TRBD2. The sequenced material came from peripheral blood. The nucleotide sequence is given as TGCGCCAGCAGCTTGACTAGCGGGGGGAGCGAGCAGTACTTC. It specifies CASSLTSGGSEQYF.